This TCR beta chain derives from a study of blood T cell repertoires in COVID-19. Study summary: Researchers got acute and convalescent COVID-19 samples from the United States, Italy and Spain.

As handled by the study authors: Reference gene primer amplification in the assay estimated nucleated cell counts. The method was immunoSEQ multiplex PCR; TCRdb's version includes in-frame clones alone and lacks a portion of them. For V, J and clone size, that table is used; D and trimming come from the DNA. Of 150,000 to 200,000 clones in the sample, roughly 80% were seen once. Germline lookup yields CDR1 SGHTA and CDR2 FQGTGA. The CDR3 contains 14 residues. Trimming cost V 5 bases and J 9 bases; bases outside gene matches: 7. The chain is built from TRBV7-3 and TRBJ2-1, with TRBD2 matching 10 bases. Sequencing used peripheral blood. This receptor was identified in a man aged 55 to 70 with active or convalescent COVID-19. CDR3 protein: CASSPGTSVPEQFF. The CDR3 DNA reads TGTGCCAGCAGCCCAGGGACTAGCGTTCCTGAGCAGTTCTTC.